One sample yielded the 5 T cell receptor beta chains listed below, sequenced in a study of cytomegalovirus exposure and HLA in healthy donors. The study ran its PCR with 60 Vbeta and 13 Jbeta primers. Clones were read by immunoSEQ multiplex PCR, and TCRdb kept only the in-frame ones, dropping some. The repertoire holds roughly 140,000 clones, under 90% seen once, with 2% to 3% in the top ten. The source material was PBMCs. Receptor source: a male donor in good health and CMV-seronegative.

Details on this clone: The same CDR3 arises from other DNA sequences in this sample as well. The chain is built from TRBV9 and TRBJ2-5; a weak D match, TRBD2 (6 bases). There are 14 residues in the CDR3. V lost 0 bases and J lost 2, with 8 bases in between. Germline loops: CDR1 SGDLS, CDR2 YYNGEE. CDR3 DNA sequence: TGTGCCAGCAGCGTAGGGGGGGTTCAAGAGACCCAGTACTTC. It yields the protein CASSVGGVQETQYF.

The CDR3 DNA reads as TGTGCCAGTAGTGTTAGCGGGACTCACAATGAGCAGTTCTTC. Its translation is CASSVSGTHNEQFF. The chain links TRBV19 to TRBJ2-1; TRBD2 matches at 8 bases. Per germline, CDR1 LNHDA and CDR2 SQIVND (reference sequence). There are 14 residues in the CDR3. Unmatched junction bases numbered 5, after V lost 5 bases and J lost 5 bases.

The J gene is TRBJ2-3, the V gene TRBV28; the D gene is possibly TRBD2 (6 bases). Trimming stripped 3 bases from V and 0 bases from J, with 13 bases between. The CDR3 extends over 16 amino acids. Germline V gene data show CDR1 as MDHEN and CDR2 as SYDVKM. CDR3 sequence reads: CASSFAGIISTDTQYF. The CDR3 nucleotides are TGTGCCAGCAGTTTTGCGGGGATTATTAGCACAGATACGCAGTATTTT.

The chain couples TRBV7-9 to TRBJ2-1; possible D gene TRBD1, 6 bases. Germline V gene data show CDR1 as SEHNR and CDR2 as FQNEAQ (reference sequence). Trimming pared 5 bases from V and 4 bases from J, leaving 15 bases between. This CDR3 region has 15 residues. CDR3 DNA: TGTGCCAGCAGCCCGGCCGGGACACCTTACAATGAGCAGTTCTTC. Its protein product is CASSPAGTPYNEQFF.

The chain combines TRBV7-2 with TRBJ2-5; D ambiguous. V gave up 5 bases and J gave up 5 bases, with 3 bases separating them. Germline CDR1 and CDR2: SGHTA and FQGNSA. The CDR3 is 10 amino acids. Here the CDR3 reads CASSRETQYF. Written as DNA, the CDR3 is TGTGCCAGCAGCCGGGAGACCCAGTACTTC.